A selection of T cell receptor beta chains follows, all from one sample in a study of shared clonotypes between healthy human individuals. TCRdb's copy holds only in-frame clones and misses some; the assay was immunoSEQ multiplex PCR. The sample records 2 million to 2.5 million clones, roughly 93% being singletons. Sequencing used naive CD4+ T cells from PBMCs. The origin of the receptors is a man younger than 30 in good health. Some clones in this sample may be carry-over from other donors' samples. The CDR3 runs from the conserved cysteine through the conserved F or W. The D gene is left open where the match is weak. Clone size is shown for a subset of rows, as once, few, many or a class of expanded clone.

clone size,D gene,V gene,J gene,CDR3 protein,CDR3 DNA
NA,NA,TRBV5-1,TRBJ1-1,CASSPGQIYTEAFF,TGCGCCAGCAGCCCCGGACAGATATACACTGAAGCTTTCTTT
NA,NA,TRBV4-1,TRBJ2-1,CASSQGWLVGDEQFF,TGCGCCAGCAGCCAAGGGTGGCTAGTCGGCGATGAGCAGTTCTTC
NA,TRBD2,TRBV28,TRBJ2-7,CASSSPGTMGEQYF,TGTGCCAGCAGTTCCCCCGGGACTATGGGCGAGCAGTACTTC
NA,NA,TRBV19,TRBJ2-2,CASRGHPNTGELFF,TGTGCCAGCCGGGGACACCCGAACACCGGGGAGCTGTTTTTT
NA,NA,TRBV19,TRBJ2-7,CASSIGQVSYEQYF,TGTGCCAGTAGTATCGGGCAGGTATCCTACGAGCAGTACTTC
NA,TRBD2,TRBV7-2,TRBJ2-3,CASSPPPGGSSTDTQYF,TGTGCCAGCAGCCCCCCTCCGGGCGGGAGTAGCACAGATACGCAGTATTTT
once,TRBD1,TRBV28,TRBJ1-4,CASSLFGQGANEKLFF,TGTGCCAGCAGTTTATTCGGGCAGGGGGCTAATGAAAAACTGTTTTTT
NA,NA,TRBV5-8,TRBJ1-5,CASSLSINQPQHF,TGTGCCAGCAGCTTGTCTATCAATCAGCCCCAGCATTTT
NA,NA,TRBV6-1,TRBJ2-3,CASSGQGNTDTQYF,TGTGCCAGCAGTGGGCAGGGAAACACAGATACGCAGTATTTT
NA,NA,TRBV29-1,TRBJ1-2,CSVVAGGGYTF,TGCAGCGTTGTGGCGGGGGGAGGCTACACCTTC
NA,TRBD1,TRBV15,TRBJ2-3,CAASIRTGPDTQYF,TGTGCCGCCAGCATTCGGACAGGGCCAGATACGCAGTATTTT
NA,NA,TRBV28,TRBJ2-7,CASSHQGGSYEQYF,TGTGCCAGCAGTCATCAGGGCGGCTCCTACGAGCAGTACTTC
NA,NA,TRBV15,TRBJ2-2,CATSRDGWGETGELFF,TGTGCCACCAGCAGAGACGGGTGGGGGGAGACCGGGGAGCTGTTTTTT
NA,NA,TRBV7-3,TRBJ1-2,CASSPGGGRYGYTF,TGTGCCAGCAGCCCCGGGGGGGGCCGGTATGGCTACACCTTC
NA,TRBD1,TRBV18,TRBJ1-1,CASSPVPTGSLMNTEAFF,TGTGCCAGCTCACCAGTCCCGACAGGGTCTCTAATGAACACTGAAGCTTTCTTT
NA,TRBD1,TRBV13,TRBJ1-3,CASSSRGFPGNTIYF,TGTGCCAGCAGCTCCAGGGGGTTTCCCGGAAACACCATATATTTT
NA,TRBD2,TRBV28,TRBJ2-5,CASSTRLAGKETQYF,TGTGCCAGCAGCACCCGACTAGCGGGGAAAGAGACCCAGTACTTC
NA,TRBD1,TRBV10-3,TRBJ1-1,CAISGQGHTEAFF,TGTGCCATCAGCGGACAGGGGCACACTGAAGCTTTCTTT
once,NA,TRBV6-5,TRBJ2-1,CASSYSGDEQFF,TGTGCCAGCAGTTACTCCGGGGATGAGCAGTTCTTC
NA,NA,TRBV18,TRBJ2-3,CASSPLRPKSTDTQYF,TGTGCCAGCTCACCACTTAGGCCTAAAAGTACAGATACGCAGTATTTT
NA,NA,TRBV28,TRBJ1-1,CASSLPGQTNTEAFF,TGTGCCAGCTCTCTTCCGGGCCAGACGAACACTGAAGCTTTCTTT
NA,NA,TRBV9,TRBJ1-2,CASSVVSGPNYGYTF,TGTGCCAGCAGCGTAGTTTCAGGCCCTAACTATGGCTACACCTTC
NA,TRBD2,TRBV30,TRBJ2-7,CAWSHPGLAGGRREQYF,TGTGCCTGGAGTCACCCGGGACTAGCGGGAGGGCGGAGGGAGCAGTACTTC
NA,NA,TRBV5-1,TRBJ2-5,CASSAGTGARGETQYF,TGCGCCAGCAGTGCCGGCACGGGGGCGCGTGGAGAGACCCAGTACTTC
NA,TRBD2,TRBV7-9,TRBJ2-5,CASSLAVLAGRHLGETQYF,TGTGCCAGCAGCTTAGCAGTTTTAGCGGGGCGTCATCTGGGGGAGACCCAGTACTTC
NA,TRBD1,TRBV5-1,TRBJ2-7,CASSPRGQGRFYEQYF,TGCGCCAGCAGCCCACGGGGACAGGGGAGGTTCTACGAGCAGTACTTC
NA,TRBD2,TRBV6-1,TRBJ2-5,CASSERDYWETQYF,TGTGCCAGCAGTGAAAGGGACTATTGGGAGACCCAGTACTTC
NA,NA,TRBV6-5,TRBJ2-7,CASSYPPVSSYEQYF,TGTGCCAGCAGTTACCCCCCGGTCTCCTCCTACGAGCAGTACTTC
NA,TRBD2,TRBV30,TRBJ2-1,CAWSPTRRASGSQNEQFF,TGTGCCTGGAGTCCGACGCGGAGGGCTAGCGGGAGTCAGAATGAGCAGTTCTTC